This T cell receptor (beta chain) was sequenced in a study of CD8+ T cells in alopecia areata. Germline assignment: CDR1 SGHTA and CDR2 FQGNSA. V was cut by 0 bases and J by 4 bases, with 15 bases left in between. The length of the CDR3 is 16 residues. CD4+ cells of a handful of patients were further sorted as CD25+CD127-. This clone came up a few times. Once RNA had been extracted, it was reverse transcribed into cDNA to act as the sequencing template. Libraries were prepared by immunoSEQ multiplex PCR; TCRdb keeps only in-frame clonotypes and omits some of them. This sample yields tens of thousands of clones, of which more than 50% are seen a single time; under 2% belongs to the top ten.

This sequence joins TRBV7-2 and TRBJ1-1; D is possibly TRBD1 (6 bases). The sample taken for sequencing was CD4+ Tregs sorted from blood. This sequence originates from a human donor with alopecia areata. The CDR3 coding sequence is TGTGCCAGCAGCTTAGCTCCGAGGCAGGGGAGCACTGAAGCTTTCTTT. Residues: CASSLAPRQGSTEAFF.